The 23 T cell receptor beta chains below were found in one sample sequenced in a study of T-cell memory formation after mild COVID-19. From the 5' RACE reads, TCRdb called clonotypes with MiXCR, one entry per CDR3 protein. The sample records about 400,000 distinct CDR3 sequences, 23% being singletons. The sample taken for sequencing was PBMCs or a T cell subset sorted from them (not recorded which). The receptor source for this set is an adult woman who had mild COVID-19 (a few samples of this study predate the infection). Cell type and time point are not known.

This clonotype was seen a few times. This chain joins TRBV18 and TRBJ2-7, with D possibly being TRBD1 (6 bases). Germline assignment: CDR1 KGHSH and CDR2 LQKENI. The CDR3 covers 12 residues. V was trimmed by 4 bases and J by 6 bases, leaving 10 bases between them. The CDR3 loop reads CASSLQGSEQYF. DNA for the CDR3: TGTGCCAGCTCACTACAGGGAAGCGAGCAGTACTTC. Based on the CDR3 plus reference TRBV18 and TRBJ2-7, the full variable domain is NAGVMQNPRHLVRRRGQEARLRCSPMKGHSHVYWYRQLPEEGLKFMVYLQKENIIDESGMPKERFSAEFPKEGPSILRIQQVVRGDSAAYFCASSLQGSEQYFGPGTRLTVT.

This clonotype turned up a few times. The genes are TRBV7-9 and TRBJ2-7; 7 positions agree with TRBD1. The CDR3 sequence is 15 residues long. Per the germline V gene, CDR1 is SEHNR and CDR2 is FQNEAQ (reference sequence). Germline trimming cut 3 bases from V and 3 bases from J; bases unmatched to any gene: 8. The CDR3 reads CASSLNRDSFYEQYF. The CDR3 nucleotides are TGTGCCAGCAGCTTGAACCGGGACAGCTTCTACGAGCAGTACTTC.

This clonotype appeared a few times. The chain links TRBV7-9 to TRBJ2-1; 8 bases map to TRBD2. CDR1 SEHNR and CDR2 FQNEAQ come from the germline V gene (reference sequence). The CDR3 runs 15 residues. V lost 5 bases and J lost 5; bases outside the gene matches: 8. This chain's CDR3 is CASSPSLAENNEQFF. In DNA form, the CDR3 reads TGTGCCAGCAGCCCGTCACTAGCGGAGAACAATGAGCAGTTCTTC.

The chain recombines TRBV29-1 with TRBJ2-1; no definite D call. The length of the CDR3 is 14 residues. Germline loops: CDR1 SQVTM, CDR2 ANQGSEA. V was pared by 4 bases and J by 0 bases, with 10 bases between. CDR3: CSVVLASSYNEQFF. Written as DNA, the CDR3 is TGCAGCGTTGTACTGGCGAGCTCCTACAATGAGCAGTTCTTC.

V gene TRBV3-1 combines with J gene TRBJ2-5, with 10 bases identical to TRBD2. Per germline, CDR1 LGHDT and CDR2 YNNKEL (reference sequence). The V and J ends lost 0 bases and 4 bases, in that order; junction bases with no gene match: 5. The CDR3 contains 16 residues. CDR3 bases: TGTGCCAGCAGCCAAGATTTAGCGGGGGGCGGAGAGACCCAGTACTTC. It codes for CASSQDLAGGGETQYF.

The sample holds a few counts of this clonotype. J is TRBJ2-2 and V is TRBV5-1, with D unclear. This CDR3 comprises 15 residues. Trimming took off 4 bases at V and 0 bases at J, with 10 bases between the two ends. Germline V gives CDR1 SGHRS, CDR2 YFSETQ. CDR3 residues: CASSPDGSNTGELFF. CDR3 nucleotide sequence: TGCGCCAGCAGCCCGGACGGATCGAACACCGGGGAGCTGTTTTTT.

The CDR3 DNA follows: TGTGCCAGCAGCTATCCCTCCGGGACAGGCTCCGAGACCCAGTACTTC. Protein sequence: CASSYPSGTGSETQYF. The J gene is TRBJ2-5, the V gene TRBV7-9; 8 bases fit TRBD1. Germline V CDR1 and CDR2: SEHNR, FQNEAQ (reference sequence). CDR3 size: 16 residues. Trimming took 4 bases from V and 5 from J; bases not matched to a gene: 12. Drawing the rest from reference TRBV7-9 and TRBJ2-5, the complete variable domain is DTGVSQNPRHKITKRGQNVTFRCDPISEHNRLYWYRQTLGQGPEFLTYFQNEAQLEKSRLLSDRFSAERPKGSFSTLEIQRTEQGDSAMYLCASSYPSGTGSETQYFGPGTRLLVL.

The genes are TRBV20-1 and TRBJ2-1; D possibly corresponds to TRBD2 (7 bases). This CDR3 has 15 residues. V was pared by 0 bases and J by 5 bases, with 14 bases between. Germline loops: CDR1 DFQATT, CDR2 SNEGSKA (reference sequence). The CDR3 reads CSARDGGGRDNEQFF. CDR3 in DNA: TGCAGTGCTAGAGATGGAGGGGGGAGGGACAATGAGCAGTTCTTC.

This chain connects TRBV5-1 to TRBJ1-4; 12 bases agree with TRBD1. Trimming at V came to 4 bases and at J to 8 bases, leaving 3 bases not matched to a gene. Germline V gives CDR1 SGHRS, CDR2 YFSETQ. The CDR3 contains 14 residues. CDR3 amino acids: CASSRDRGREKLFF. The CDR3 DNA reads TGCGCCAGCAGCAGGGACAGGGGGCGAGAAAAACTGTTTTTT.

As DNA, the CDR3 is TGTGCCAGCAGTTCCTCCTTTGATGAGCAGTTCTTC. It yields the protein CASSSSFDEQFF. The chain employs TRBV6-6 and TRBJ2-1; no firm D call. CDR1 is MNHNY and CDR2 is SVGAGI in the germline V gene (reference sequence). The V end was cut by 4 bases, the J end by 8 bases, with 9 bases between. CDR3 length equals 12 residues.

This clonotype was counted a few times. This chain connects TRBV5-1 to TRBJ2-1; D gene unclear. CDR3 length: 17 amino acids. Germline values: CDR1 SGHRS, CDR2 YFSETQ. The V end lost 1 base, the J end lost 0 bases, and 14 bases lay between the germline ends. CDR3 residues: CASSLMGTQSSYNEQFF. The DNA for the CDR3 is TGCGCCAGCAGCTTGATGGGTACCCAGAGCTCCTACAATGAGCAGTTCTTC.

The rearrangement links TRBV4-1 to TRBJ2-2; no clear D. This CDR3 has 16 amino acids. With 1 base removed from V and 1 base from J, the gap between germline ends came to 10 bases. Germline assignment: CDR1 MGHRA and CDR2 YSYEKL. The CDR3 is CASSQGTAMNTGELFF. The DNA of the CDR3 is TGCGCCAGCAGCCAAGGGACCGCTATGAACACCGGGGAGCTGTTTTTT.

A single count supports this clonotype. The V gene is TRBV24-1, the J gene TRBJ2-3; 9 positions match TRBD2. V dropped 7 bases and J dropped 0; count of bases not matched to a gene: 7. The CDR3 runs to 16 residues. CDR1 and CDR2 from the germline V gene are KGHDR and SFDVKD. CDR3 loop: CATRHSGGASTDTQYF. The DNA for the CDR3 is TGTGCCACCAGACATAGCGGGGGAGCTAGCACAGATACGCAGTATTTT.

This chain uses TRBV5-1 with TRBJ1-1, with D possibly matching TRBD1 (6 bases). The V end lost 2 bases, the J end lost 2 bases, and 10 bases lay between the germline ends. This CDR3 has 14 residues. Germline V gives CDR1 SGHRS, CDR2 YFSETQ. The CDR3, as DNA: TGCGCCAGCAGCTTCAGGACAGTCAACACTGAAGCTTTCTTT. Protein product: CASSFRTVNTEAFF. Full variable domain (outside the CDR3, taken from reference TRBV5-1 and TRBJ1-1): KAGVTQTPRYLIKTRGQQVTLSCSPISGHRSVSWYQQTPGQGLQFLFEYFSETQRNKGNFPGRFSGRQFSNSRSEMNVSTLELGDSALYLCASSFRTVNTEAFFGQGTRLTVV.

This clonotype appeared a few times. The chain joins TRBV6-2 or TRBV6-3 to TRBJ2-5, with a tentative D call TRBD1 (6 bases). Germline V gene lookup returns CDR1 MNHEY and CDR2 SVGEGT. The V and J ends lost 6 bases and 5 bases respectively, with 19 bases between them. The CDR3 covers 15 residues. The CDR3 here is CASRLPQGLGETQYF. The DNA of the CDR3 is TGTGCCAGCAGACTTCCACAGGGTCTGGGGGAGACCCAGTACTTC.

This clonotype was detected a few times. V and J are TRBV4-2 and TRBJ2-7; D tentatively fits TRBD1 or TRBD2 (5 bases each). The CDR3 is 15 amino acids. Germline-derived CDR1 and CDR2 are LGHNA and YNFKEQ. Deletions cut 4 bases from V and 0 bases from J, with 13 bases between. CDR3 residues: CASSPGAGSSYEQYF. In DNA, the CDR3 is TGTGCCAGCAGCCCCGGGGCCGGAAGCTCCTACGAGCAGTACTTC.

This clonotype was counted between two and nine times. The J gene is TRBJ2-4, the V gene TRBV11-3; weak D call: TRBD1 (5 bases). Trimming cost V 5 bases and J 1 base, with 12 bases left between them. The CDR3 consists of 15 residues. Germline assignment: CDR1 SGHNT and CDR2 YENEEA. The CDR3 DNA reads as TGTGCCAGCAGCCGGACACTTAACGCCAAAAACATTCAGTACTTC. Translating it yields CASSRTLNAKNIQYF.

This clonotype was found a few times. The chain uses TRBV20-1 and TRBJ2-1; D call uncertain. CDR3 length: 17 residues. Trimming took off 0 bases at V and 1 base at J, with 16 bases between the two ends. From germline, CDR1 is DFQATT and CDR2 SNEGSKA (reference sequence). The chain's CDR3 is CSARDRVPTRSYNEQFF. CDR3 DNA: TGCAGTGCTAGAGATAGGGTCCCAACAAGGTCCTACAATGAGCAGTTCTTC.

The rearrangement links TRBV7-9 to TRBJ1-2, with 8 nucleotides matching TRBD1. The CDR3 sequence is 15 residues long. V was pared by 3 bases and J by 2 bases, with 5 bases of the junction left unmatched. Germline-derived CDR1 and CDR2 are SEHNR and FQNEAQ (reference sequence). CDR3 sequence reads: CASSFPGQVNYGYTF. CDR3 bases: TGTGCCAGCAGCTTCCCGGGACAGGTGAACTATGGCTACACCTTC.

This clonotype was seen more than once but under ten times. The chain joins TRBV9 to TRBJ2-7; no reliable D call. Germline V CDR1 and CDR2: SGDLS, YYNGEE. The CDR3 runs to 14 residues. Trimming removed 4 bases from V and 0 bases from J, with 11 bases in between. CDR3 bases: TGTGCCAGCAGCCCTGGTGATGCCTCCTACGAGCAGTACTTC. Protein product: CASSPGDASYEQYF.

The chain combines TRBV12-3 or TRBV12-4 with TRBJ2-1, with 15 positions matching TRBD2. The CDR3 loop spans 14 amino acids. V was clipped by 7 bases and J by 13 bases; unmatched bases: 8. This chain's CDR3 is CASTLGLAGGGQFF. CDR3 nucleotide sequence: TGTGCCAGCACCCTTGGACTAGCGGGAGGGGGACAGTTCTTC.

The chain is built from TRBV7-3 and TRBJ2-1; 16 nucleotides match TRBD2. V lost 5 bases to trimming and J lost 10 bases; unmatched junction nucleotides: 11. Germline V gene lookup returns CDR1 SGHTA and CDR2 FQGTGA. The CDR3 totals 17 residues. This CDR3 reads CASSMRGTSGGAWEQFF. The CDR3 DNA is TGTGCCAGCAGCATGCGCGGGACTAGCGGGGGGGCGTGGGAGCAGTTCTTC.

Only a few counts were recorded for this clonotype. V and J are TRBV12-3 or TRBV12-4 and TRBJ1-5; D is possibly TRBD1 (5 bases). Trimming stripped 6 bases from V and 3 bases from J, with 12 bases between. CDR3 length: 14 amino acids. The CDR3 reads CASSPDRHNQPQHF. In DNA, the CDR3 is TGTGCCAGCAGCCCTGACAGACACAATCAGCCCCAGCATTTT.